The source of this T cell receptor beta chain is a study of shared clonotypes between healthy human individuals. Findings and caveats of the study: Clonotype sharing among the donors was expected to vary with sequencing depth.

A note on this clone: Its antigen is as yet unknown.

The CDR3 sequence is 11 residues long. CDR1 and CDR2 from the germline V gene are WNHNN and SYGVQD (reference sequence). V shed 3 bases and J shed 6 bases, with 6 bases lying between them. The naive CD8 fraction comprised CD45RO-negative cells positively selected for CCR7 and excluded terminally differentiated effector memory CD45RA+ cells. There were only Caucasian adults among the donors, and all lived in Nashville, Tennessee. The genomic DNA of each subset was split evenly across several immunoSEQ plates. TCRdb keeps only in-frame clones here, not all; method: immunoSEQ multiplex PCR. The repertoire has more than 600,000 clones, about 91% of them found once; the top ten carry 24%.

The specimen sequenced was naive CD8+ T cells sorted from blood. The gene calls are TRBV10-1 and TRBJ2-7; D gene uncertain. This receptor was identified in a man aged 25-40 years in good health. CDR3: CASSDGSEQYF. In DNA form, the CDR3 reads TGCGCCAGCAGTGACGGAAGCGAGCAGTACTTC.